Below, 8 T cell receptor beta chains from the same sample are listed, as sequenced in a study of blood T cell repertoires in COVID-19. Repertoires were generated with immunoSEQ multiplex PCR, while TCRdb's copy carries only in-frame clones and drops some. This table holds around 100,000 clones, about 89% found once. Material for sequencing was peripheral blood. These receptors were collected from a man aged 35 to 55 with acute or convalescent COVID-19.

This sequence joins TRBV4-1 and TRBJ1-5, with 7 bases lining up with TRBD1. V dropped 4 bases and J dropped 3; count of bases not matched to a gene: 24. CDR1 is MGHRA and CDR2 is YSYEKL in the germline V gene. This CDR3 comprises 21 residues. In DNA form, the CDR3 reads TGCGCCAGCAGCCTAGGGGGCTTGTCAGGGGACATGTCAGCTTACAATCAGCCCCAGCATTTT. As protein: CASSLGGLSGDMSAYNQPQHF.

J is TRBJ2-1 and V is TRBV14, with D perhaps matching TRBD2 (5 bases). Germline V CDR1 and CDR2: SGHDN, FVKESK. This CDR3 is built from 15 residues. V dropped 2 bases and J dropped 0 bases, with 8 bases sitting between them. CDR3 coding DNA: TGTGCCAGCAGCCAACTTGGGAGCTCCTACAATGAGCAGTTCTTC. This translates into CASSQLGSSYNEQFF.

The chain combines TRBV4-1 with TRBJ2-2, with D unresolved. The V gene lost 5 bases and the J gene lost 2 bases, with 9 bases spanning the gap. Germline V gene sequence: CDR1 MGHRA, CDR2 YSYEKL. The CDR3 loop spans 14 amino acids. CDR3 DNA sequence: TGCGCCAGCAGCAAGACTGATAACACCGGGGAGCTGTTTTTT. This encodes CASSKTDNTGELFF.

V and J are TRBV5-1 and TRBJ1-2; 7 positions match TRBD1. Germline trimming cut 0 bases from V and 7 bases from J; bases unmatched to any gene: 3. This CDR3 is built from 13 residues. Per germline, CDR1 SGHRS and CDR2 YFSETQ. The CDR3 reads CASSLGTGPGYTF. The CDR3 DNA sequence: TGCGCCAGCAGCTTGGGGACAGGACCTGGCTACACCTTC.

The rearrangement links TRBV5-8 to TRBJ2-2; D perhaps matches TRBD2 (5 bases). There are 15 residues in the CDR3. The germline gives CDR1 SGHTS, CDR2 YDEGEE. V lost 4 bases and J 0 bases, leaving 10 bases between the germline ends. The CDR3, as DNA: TGTGCCAGCAGCGCCGTGCGGGCGAACACCGGGGAGCTGTTTTTT. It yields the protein CASSAVRANTGELFF.

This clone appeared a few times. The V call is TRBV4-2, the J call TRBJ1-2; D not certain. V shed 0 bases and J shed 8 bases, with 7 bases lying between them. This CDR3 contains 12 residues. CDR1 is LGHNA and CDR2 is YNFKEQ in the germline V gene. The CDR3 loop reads CASSQDYTGYTF. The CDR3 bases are TGTGCCAGCAGCCAAGATTACACAGGCTACACCTTC.

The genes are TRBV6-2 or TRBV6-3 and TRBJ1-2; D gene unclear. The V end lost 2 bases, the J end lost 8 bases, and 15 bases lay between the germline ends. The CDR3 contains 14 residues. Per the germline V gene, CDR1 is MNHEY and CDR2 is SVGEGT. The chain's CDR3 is CASSYDGRVDGYTF. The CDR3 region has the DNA TGTGCCAGCAGTTACGACGGGAGGGTCGACGGCTACACCTTC.

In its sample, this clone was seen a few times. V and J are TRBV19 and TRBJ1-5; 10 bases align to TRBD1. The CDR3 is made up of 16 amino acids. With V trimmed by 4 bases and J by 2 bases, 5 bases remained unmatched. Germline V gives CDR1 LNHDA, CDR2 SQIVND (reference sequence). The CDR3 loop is CASSTQGQGRNQPQHF. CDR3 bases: TGTGCCAGTAGTACACAGGGACAGGGGCGCAATCAGCCCCAGCATTTT.